One sample yielded the 32 T cell receptor beta chains listed below, sequenced in a study of cytomegalovirus exposure and HLA in healthy donors. PCR employed 60 Vbeta and 13 Jbeta primers. Profiled with immunoSEQ multiplex PCR; TCRdb holds only in-frame clones, not every one. The repertoire holds some 180,000 clones, with roughly 76% as singletons. The sample was PBMCs. The receptor set was obtained from a male donor in good health and CMV-seronegative.

This chain joins TRBV5-6 and TRBJ2-7; D might be TRBD2 (5 bases). CDR1 SGHDT and CDR2 YYEEEE come from the germline V gene. The CDR3 has 15 amino acids. V dropped 1 base and J dropped 0 bases, with 11 bases sitting between them. Written as DNA, the CDR3 is TGTGCCAGCAGCTTGAACATGGGGAGCTCCTACGAGCAGTACTTC. Translation gives CASSLNMGSSYEQYF.

V and J are TRBV6-6 and TRBJ1-5; 8 nucleotides line up with TRBD1. The CDR3 contains 14 residues. Germline V CDR1 and CDR2: MNHNY, SVGAGI (reference sequence). The trim removed 4 bases at V and 5 bases at J, leaving 4 bases unmatched. CDR3 loop: CASSSGQGHQPQHF. CDR3 nucleotides: TGTGCCAGCAGTTCAGGACAGGGCCATCAGCCCCAGCATTTT.

V and J are TRBV4-1 and TRBJ2-6, with D possibly TRBD2 on 5 matching bases. V dropped 6 bases and J dropped 0 bases, with 9 bases sitting between them. The germline gives CDR1 MGHRA, CDR2 YSYEKL. This CDR3 is built from 15 residues. In DNA, the CDR3 is TGCGCCAGCAGACTAGGGTACTCTGGGGCCAACGTCCTGACTTTC. Protein: CASRLGYSGANVLTF.

The rearrangement joins TRBV7-8 to TRBJ2-6; 8 positions agree with TRBD1. CDR1 is SGHVS, CDR2 FQNEAQ, per germline. V shed 5 bases, J shed 4 bases, and the junction held 10 bases outside the gene matches. The CDR3 extends over 17 amino acids. CDR3 in DNA: TGTGCCAGCAGCCCACTCAGGACAGGGACCGGGGCCAACGTCCTGACTTTC. Residues: CASSPLRTGTGANVLTF.

J is TRBJ1-1 and V is TRBV6-5; 9 positions match TRBD1. Per the germline V gene, CDR1 is MNHEY and CDR2 is SVGAGI. The junction had 8 bases not matched to a gene; V was cut back by 2 bases and J by 4 bases. This CDR3 spans 16 amino acids. CDR3 residues: CASSYRYETGGTEAFF. Written as DNA, the CDR3 is TGTGCCAGCAGTTACAGGTACGAGACAGGGGGCACTGAAGCTTTCTTT.

The chain carries TRBV29-1 and TRBJ2-3; weak D call: TRBD1 (6 bases). The CDR3 loop spans 15 amino acids. Per germline, CDR1 SQVTM and CDR2 ANQGSEA. The germline V and J ends were trimmed by 6 bases and 2 bases, with 18 bases remaining between them. CDR3 loop: CSVQPRGSLTDTQYF. CDR3 bases: TGCAGCGTCCAACCCAGGGGCTCCCTCACAGATACGCAGTATTTT.

The sample holds a few counts of this clone. This sequence joins TRBV5-4 and TRBJ2-1; the match to TRBD1 covers 7 bases. The CDR3 extends over 14 amino acids. Germline CDR1 is SGHNT and CDR2 is YYREEE (reference sequence). V lost 4 bases, J lost 2 bases, and 3 bases stayed unmatched. The DNA for the CDR3 is TGTGCCAGCAGCCCTCAGGGGGCCTACAATGAGCAGTTCTTC. It specifies CASSPQGAYNEQFF.

On this clone: At one end the junction does not follow the germline gene, possibly because of a read error. This chain links TRBV6-5 with TRBJ2-7, with 9 bases matching TRBD1. Germline-derived CDR1 and CDR2 are MNHEY and SVGAGI. CDR3 length equals 14 residues. Here the CDR3 DNA reads TGTGCCAGCAGGCGACAGGGGGACTCCTACGAGCAGCACTTC. It encodes CASRRQGDSYEQHF.

This clone was picked up a small number of times. The gene calls are TRBV7-8 and TRBJ1-2, with a tentative D call TRBD1 (5 bases). The CDR3 is 13 residues long. Between the trimmed V and J ends, which lost 5 bases and 8 bases, there was a span of 15 bases. Germline V gene lookup returns CDR1 SGHVS and CDR2 FQNEAQ. The CDR3 coding sequence is TGTGCCAGCAGCCAGGGAAACCGGCGGGGCTACACCTTC. This sequence encodes CASSQGNRRGYTF.

This clone showed up just once. V is TRBV19 and J is TRBJ1-2, with a possible D match to TRBD1 (6 bases). The CDR3 runs to 14 residues. The V end was cut by 0 bases, the J end by 5 bases, with 10 bases between. CDR1 and CDR2 (germline): LNHDA, SQIVND (reference sequence). CDR3 in amino acids: CASSIEQGNYGYTF. The CDR3, as DNA: TGTGCCAGTAGTATAGAACAGGGAAATTATGGCTACACCTTC. Full variable domain (remainder filled in from reference TRBV19 and TRBJ1-2): DGGITQSPKYLFRKEGQNVTLSCEQNLNHDAMYWYRQDPGQGLRLIYYSQIVNDFQKGDIAEGYSVSREKKESFPLTVTSAQKNPTAFYLCASSIEQGNYGYTFGSGTRLTVV.

The chain links TRBV9 to TRBJ2-7; TRBD1 might be the D (5 bases). There are 17 residues in the CDR3. The V and J ends lost 4 bases and 2 bases respectively, with 22 bases between them. Germline V lookup: CDR1 SGDLS, CDR2 YYNGEE. As DNA, the CDR3 is TGTGCCAGCAGCCCCCCCCCTGGGGCAGCAAAGACCTACGAGCAGTACTTC. Its translation is CASSPPPGAAKTYEQYF.

This clone occurred a few times. The rearrangement joins TRBV6-5 to TRBJ1-2; 7 bases are shared with TRBD1. This CDR3 contains 14 residues. The V gene end was trimmed by 0 bases and the J gene end by 7 bases; junction bases not matched to a gene: 5. CDR1 and CDR2 (germline): MNHEY, SVGAGI. CDR3 amino acids: CASSYSGQARGYTF. The DNA of the CDR3 is TGTGCCAGCAGTTACTCTGGACAGGCGCGTGGCTACACCTTC.

The V and J genes are TRBV6-5 and TRBJ2-5, with 7 bases lining up with TRBD1. V lost 6 bases, J lost 5 bases, and 12 bases stayed unmatched. CDR1 and CDR2 (germline): MNHEY, SVGAGI. CDR3 length: 15 residues. In DNA form, the CDR3 reads TGTGCCAGCAGCCCTACCCAGGGGGTACAGGAGACCCAGTACTTC. Translated, it gives CASSPTQGVQETQYF.

V and J are TRBV6-6 and TRBJ2-7; the match to TRBD1 covers 9 bases. The CDR3 extends over 16 amino acids. CDR1 is MNHNY, CDR2 SVGAGI, per germline (reference sequence). Unmatched junction bases numbered 13, after V lost 4 bases and J lost 6 bases. The CDR3 nucleotides are TGTGCCAGCAGTTGGCCACCGGGACAGGGAGCCGGCGAGCAGTACTTC. Its protein product is CASSWPPGQGAGEQYF.

The gene calls are TRBV5-8 and TRBJ1-2, with TRBD1 matching over 8 bases. The CDR3 is made up of 13 amino acids. Unmatched junction bases numbered 4, after V lost 4 bases and J lost 5 bases. Looked up from germline, CDR1 is SGHTS and CDR2 is YDEGEE. The CDR3 region is CASSRRGRYGYTF. The CDR3 region has the DNA TGTGCCAGCAGCCGCAGGGGGCGGTATGGCTACACCTTC.

This sequence joins TRBV7-9 and TRBJ1-4; D is uncertain. The V gene's germline CDR1 is SEHNR and CDR2 FQNEAQ (reference sequence). Trimming removed 4 bases from V and 11 bases from J, with 17 bases in between. This CDR3 contains 14 residues. The CDR3: CASSSTYQESKLFF. The CDR3 nucleotides are TGTGCCAGCAGCTCGACGTATCAGGAAAGTAAACTGTTTTTT.

The chain links TRBV7-2 to TRBJ2-3; TRBD2 matches 12 bases. The CDR3 extends over 16 amino acids. Germline CDR1 reads SGHTA; CDR2 reads FQGNSA. The V and J ends lost 4 bases and 5 bases, in that order; junction bases with no gene match: 7. CDR3 DNA sequence: TGTGCCAGCAGCTCAGCTAGCGGGGGGGTCAAAGATACGCAGTATTTT. Amino acid sequence: CASSSASGGVKDTQYF.

The CDR3 protein is CASSLVGRGNSPLHF. Written as DNA, the CDR3 is TGTGCCAGCAGCTTGGTTGGCAGGGGGAATTCACCCCTCCACTTT. V and J are TRBV5-6 and TRBJ1-6; 7 bases are shared with TRBD1. With V trimmed by 0 bases and J by 7 bases, 4 bases remained unmatched. The length of the CDR3 is 15 residues. In germline, CDR1 is SGHDT, CDR2 YYEEEE.

The chain recombines TRBV6-5 with TRBJ1-1; maybe TRBD1 (5 bases). The CDR3 is made up of 15 amino acids. Germline lookup yields CDR1 MNHEY and CDR2 SVGAGI. V gave up 6 bases and J gave up 0 bases, with 14 bases separating them. The CDR3 DNA reads TGTGCCAGCAGCTCCCCGACAGACCTGAACACTGAAGCTTTCTTT. Protein sequence: CASSSPTDLNTEAFF.

This clone was counted once. The chain combines TRBV6-5 with TRBJ2-1; the D gene is possibly TRBD2 (6 bases). The CDR3 sequence is 15 residues long. Trimming stripped 0 bases from V and 1 base from J, with 7 bases between. Looked up from germline, CDR1 is MNHEY and CDR2 is SVGAGI. The CDR3 DNA is TGTGCCAGCAGTTACTCGGGGAGGTCCTACAATGAGCAGTTCTTC. Protein product: CASSYSGRSYNEQFF.

This clone was seen a few times. This chain uses TRBV7-9 with TRBJ1-2; TRBD1 is a possible D gene (5 bases). In germline, CDR1 is SEHNR, CDR2 FQNEAQ (reference sequence). Trimming removed 6 bases from V and 3 bases from J, with 11 bases in between. The CDR3 is 13 amino acids. CDR3 protein: CASSFGTDYGYTF. DNA of the CDR3: TGTGCCAGCAGTTTTGGGACTGACTATGGCTACACCTTC. Drawing the rest from reference TRBV7-9 and TRBJ1-2, the complete variable domain is DTGVSQNPRHKITKRGQNVTFRCDPISEHNRLYWYRQTLGQGPEFLTYFQNEAQLEKSRLLSDRFSAERPKGSFSTLEIQRTEQGDSAMYLCASSFGTDYGYTFGSGTRLTVV.

The chain combines TRBV10-2 with TRBJ1-5; tentatively, D is TRBD1 (5 bases). Trimming took 2 bases from V and 4 from J, leaving 9 bases between them. The CDR3 has 14 residues. Germline values: CDR1 WSHSY, CDR2 SAAADI. The CDR3 loop is CASSEGPGNQPQHF. The CDR3 DNA is TGCGCCAGCAGTGAGGGACCAGGGAATCAGCCCCAGCATTTT.

The chain has TRBV27 and TRBJ1-2, with unresolved D. This CDR3 has 13 amino acids. Germline-derived CDR1 and CDR2 are MNHEY and SMNVEV (reference sequence). V lost 0 bases and J 2 bases, leaving 4 bases between the germline ends. The CDR3, as DNA: TGTGCCAGCAGTTTATCGAGGAACTATGGCTACACCTTC. Its translation: CASSLSRNYGYTF.

The V and J genes are TRBV5-4 and TRBJ2-5, with 10 positions matching TRBD1. Germline V gene lookup returns CDR1 SGHNT and CDR2 YYREEE (reference sequence). CDR3 length equals 15 residues. V shed 0 bases and J 5 bases; nucleotides not matched to a gene: 4. This chain's CDR3 is CASSLGGGQGETQYF. The DNA for the CDR3 is TGTGCCAGCAGCTTGGGGGGGGGACAGGGGGAGACCCAGTACTTC.

The CDR3 DNA sequence: TGTGCCAGTAGTGGCCGCTCGGGGGTTGAGCAGTTCTTC. This sequence encodes CASSGRSGVEQFF. The chain links TRBV19 to TRBJ2-1; tentative D call: TRBD2 (6 bases). The germline V and J ends were trimmed by 5 bases and 9 bases, with 14 bases remaining between them. Germline values: CDR1 LNHDA, CDR2 SQIVND (reference sequence). The CDR3 covers 13 residues.

The V and J genes are TRBV5-1 and TRBJ2-7; TRBD1 matches at 9 bases. The CDR3 runs 15 residues. Germline lookup yields CDR1 SGHRS and CDR2 YFSETQ. With 4 bases clipped from V and 7 bases from J, the junction kept 12 bases outside the gene matches. CDR3 coding DNA: TGCGCCAGCAGCCCCGGGACAGGGACGACCCGGGAGCAGTACTTC. Its protein is CASSPGTGTTREQYF.

About this clone itself: At one end the junction does not follow the germline gene, possibly because of a read error. The V gene is TRBV6-5, the J gene TRBJ1-2; D is possibly TRBD1 (5 bases). Per germline, CDR1 MNHEY and CDR2 SVGAGI. This CDR3 has 12 amino acids. This CDR3 reads CAGSYRGNGYTF. Here the CDR3 DNA reads TGTGCCGGCAGTTATCGGGGGAATGGCTACACCTTC.

The chain employs TRBV5-1 and TRBJ2-3; 10 nucleotides agree with TRBD1. The CDR3 extends over 16 amino acids. Trimming removed 9 bases from V and 2 bases from J; junction bases left unmatched: 12. Germline-derived CDR1 and CDR2 are SGHRS and YFSETQ. This CDR3 is CATSFGGQGHTDTQYF. CDR3 nucleotide sequence: TGCGCCACCTCTTTCGGGGGACAGGGGCACACAGATACGCAGTATTTT.

For the CDR3, the DNA is TGCAGCGTTGGGACAGGGCGGGGTCAGCCCCAGCATTTT. Translation gives CSVGTGRGQPQHF. The V call is TRBV29-1, the J call TRBJ1-5; 8 bases match TRBD1. The CDR3 consists of 13 residues. Unmatched junction bases numbered 5, after V lost 4 bases and J lost 6 bases. Germline loops: CDR1 SQVTM, CDR2 ANQGSEA.

This chain connects TRBV6-5 to TRBJ2-6; 8 bases are a match to TRBD1. CDR1 and CDR2 from the germline V gene are MNHEY and SVGAGI. Germline trimming cut 6 bases from V and 2 bases from J; bases unmatched to any gene: 3. This CDR3 is 15 amino acids long. CDR3 protein: CASSPGGPGANVLTF. CDR3 DNA sequence: TGTGCCAGCAGCCCAGGGGGCCCTGGGGCCAACGTCCTGACTTTC.

The chain joins TRBV19 to TRBJ1-5; TRBD1 aligns across 8 bases. V was clipped by 6 bases and J by 3 bases; unmatched bases: 7. The CDR3 has 15 residues. Germline lookup yields CDR1 LNHDA and CDR2 SQIVND (reference sequence). In DNA, the CDR3 is TGTGCCAGTAGGGGGACAGGCCGTTACAATCAGCCCCAGCATTTT. Translating gives CASRGTGRYNQPQHF.

The chain couples TRBV7-9 to TRBJ1-1; D is undetermined. The V gene lost 5 bases and the J gene lost 11 bases, with 6 bases spanning the gap. Germline V CDR1 and CDR2: SEHNR, FQNEAQ (reference sequence). This CDR3 region has 9 residues. CDR3 protein: CASSRRAFF. Here the CDR3 DNA reads TGTGCCAGCAGCCGCAGGGCTTTCTTT. Based on the CDR3 plus reference TRBV7-9 and TRBJ1-1, the full variable domain is DTGVSQNPRHKITKRGQNVTFRCDPISEHNRLYWYRQTLGQGPEFLTYFQNEAQLEKSRLLSDRFSAERPKGSFSTLEIQRTEQGDSAMYLCASSRRAFFGQGTRLTVV.